One and the same sample provided the 5 T cell receptor beta chains below, sequenced in a study of response to subunit inactivated influenza vaccine (dated by TCRdb to the late 2010s). Libraries were built with RT-PCR. Reads for this sample came from an Illumina HiSeq 2500. The public reads were quality trimmed at Q25 with fastp and then assembled into clones with MiXCR by TCRdb, keeping productive beta chains. For every CDR3 protein sequence, its rows merge into one entry that carries the most common genes and DNA. The sample table records 590,000 or so distinct CDR3 sequences; 12% to 15% of these occur just once. The top ten constitute 6% to 9.5% of the sample. This material consisted of PBMCs from blood, taken 14 to 15 days before vaccination. The receptors come from a man aged 50 or older who received an inactivated influenza vaccine. Donor details come from another sample of the same person, matched by shared clones.

This clonotype showed up just a few times. The chain is built from TRBV10-3 and TRBJ2-7; tentative D call: TRBD2 (6 bases). CDR1 and CDR2 from the germline V gene are ENHRY and SYGVKD. The length of the CDR3 is 14 residues. The germline V and J ends were trimmed by 4 bases and 6 bases, with 16 bases remaining between them. The DNA for the CDR3 is TGTGCCATCAGTGCGGGAGACGTACGGGGCGAGCAGTACTTC. Amino acid sequence: CAISAGDVRGEQYF.

This clonotype was recorded many times. This chain uses TRBV9 with TRBJ1-6, with D possibly being TRBD1 (5 bases). V lost 3 bases and J lost 12, with 10 bases in between. This CDR3 contains 12 residues. CDR1 and CDR2 (germline): SGDLS, YYNGEE. CDR3 loop: CASSAGRKPLHF. The DNA of the CDR3 is TGTGCCAGCAGCGCAGGGAGAAAACCCCTCCACTTT. The whole variable domain, filled in from reference TRBV9 and TRBJ1-6, reads DSGVTQTPKHLITATGQRVTLRCSPRSGDLSVYWYQQSLDQGLQFLIQYYNGEERAKGNILERFSAQQFPDLHSELNLSSLELGDSALYFCASSAGRKPLHFGNGTRLTVT.

The chain employs TRBV5-5 and TRBJ2-3; the D gene could be TRBD1 or TRBD2 (5 bases each). V dropped 3 bases and J dropped 2 bases, with 13 bases sitting between them. The germline gives CDR1 SGHKS, CDR2 YYEKEE (reference sequence). The CDR3 is 15 amino acids. The CDR3 loop reads CASSSGWGFTDTQYF. The CDR3 nucleotides read TGTGCCAGCAGCTCGGGTTGGGGGTTCACAGATACGCAGTATTTT.

This rearrangement joins TRBV20-1 to TRBJ2-5; 9 bases fit TRBD2. After removal of 4 bases from V and 3 bases from J, the junction contained 6 bases not matched to a gene. Per germline, CDR1 DFQATT and CDR2 SNEGSKA (reference sequence). This CDR3 is built from 14 residues. Here the CDR3 reads CSATLAGVEETQYF. As DNA, the CDR3 is TGCAGTGCTACTTTAGCGGGAGTGGAAGAGACCCAGTACTTC.

The chain uses TRBV29-1 and TRBJ2-7; no firm D call. Germline values: CDR1 SQVTM, CDR2 ANQGSEA. There are 15 residues in the CDR3. V lost 4 bases and J lost 0, with 16 bases in between. The CDR3 DNA reads TGCAGCGTTGTCCCGGGCGGACGGAGCTCCTACGAGCAGTACTTC. As protein: CSVVPGGRSSYEQYF.